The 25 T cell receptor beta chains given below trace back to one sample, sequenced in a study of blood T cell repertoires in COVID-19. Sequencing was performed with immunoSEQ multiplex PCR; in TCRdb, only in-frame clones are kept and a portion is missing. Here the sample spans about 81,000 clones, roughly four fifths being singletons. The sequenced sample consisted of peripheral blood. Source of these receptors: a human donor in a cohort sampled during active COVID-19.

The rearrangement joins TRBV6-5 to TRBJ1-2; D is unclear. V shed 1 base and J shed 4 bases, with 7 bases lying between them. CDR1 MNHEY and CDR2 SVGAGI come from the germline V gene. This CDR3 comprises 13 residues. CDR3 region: CASSYLGSYGYTF. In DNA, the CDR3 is TGTGCCAGCAGTTACTTAGGGAGCTATGGCTACACCTTC.

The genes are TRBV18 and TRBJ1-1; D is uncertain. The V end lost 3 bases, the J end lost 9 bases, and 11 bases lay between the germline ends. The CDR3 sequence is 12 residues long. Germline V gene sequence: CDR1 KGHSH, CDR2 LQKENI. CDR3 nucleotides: TGTGCCAGCTCACCGGGCAGCAGTAAAGCTTTCTTT. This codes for CASSPGSSKAFF.

The CDR3 spells CASRPTPTGHSEAFF. The CDR3 DNA reads as TGCGCCAGCAGACCTACCCCGACAGGCCATTCTGAAGCTTTCTTT. V and J are TRBV5-1 and TRBJ1-1; D is perhaps TRBD1 (6 bases). The CDR3 loop spans 15 amino acids. The V and J ends lost 5 bases and 6 bases respectively, with 20 bases between them. Germline values: CDR1 SGHRS, CDR2 YFSETQ.

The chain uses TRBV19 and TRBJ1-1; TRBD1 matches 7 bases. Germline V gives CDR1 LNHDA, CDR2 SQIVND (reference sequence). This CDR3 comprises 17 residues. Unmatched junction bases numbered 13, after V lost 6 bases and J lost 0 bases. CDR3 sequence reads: CASSLTGITSMNTEAFF. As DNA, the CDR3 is TGTGCCAGTAGCTTGACAGGGATCACGTCAATGAACACTGAAGCTTTCTTT.

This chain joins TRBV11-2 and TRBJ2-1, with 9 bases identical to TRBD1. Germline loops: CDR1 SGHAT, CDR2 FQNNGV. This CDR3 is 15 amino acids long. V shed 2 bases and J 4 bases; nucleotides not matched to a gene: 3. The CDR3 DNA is TGTGCCAGCAGCTTATGGGACAGGGATTACAATGAGCAGTTCTTC. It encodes CASSLWDRDYNEQFF.

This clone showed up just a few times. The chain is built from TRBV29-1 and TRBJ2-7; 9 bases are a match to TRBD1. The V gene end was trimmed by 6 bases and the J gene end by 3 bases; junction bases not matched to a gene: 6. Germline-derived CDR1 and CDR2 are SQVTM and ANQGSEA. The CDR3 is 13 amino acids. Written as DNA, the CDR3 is TGCAGCGTAACCGGGACAGGGATCTACGAGCAGTACTTC. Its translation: CSVTGTGIYEQYF.

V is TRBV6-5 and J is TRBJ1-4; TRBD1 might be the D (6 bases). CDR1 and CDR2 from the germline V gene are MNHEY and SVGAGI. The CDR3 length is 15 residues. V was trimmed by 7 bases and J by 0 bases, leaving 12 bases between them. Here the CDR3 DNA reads TGTGCCAGCATTCTGACAGGCTCAACTAATGAAAAACTGTTTTTT. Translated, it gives CASILTGSTNEKLFF.

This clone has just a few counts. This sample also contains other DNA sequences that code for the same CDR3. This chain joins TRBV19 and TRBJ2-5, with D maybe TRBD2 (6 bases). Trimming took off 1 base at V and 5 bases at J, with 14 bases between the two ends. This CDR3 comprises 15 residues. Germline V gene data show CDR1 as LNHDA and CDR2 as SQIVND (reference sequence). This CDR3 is CASSIAGGPRETQYF. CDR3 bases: TGTGCCAGTAGTATAGCTGGAGGGCCGAGGGAGACCCAGTACTTC.

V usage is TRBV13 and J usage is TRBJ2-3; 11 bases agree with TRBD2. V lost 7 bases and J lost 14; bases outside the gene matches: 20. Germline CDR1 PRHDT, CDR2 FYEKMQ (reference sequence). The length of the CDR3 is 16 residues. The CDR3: CASTPYGPSGGSVAYF. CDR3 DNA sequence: TGTGCCAGCACCCCCTACGGGCCTAGCGGGGGGTCAGTAGCGTATTTT.

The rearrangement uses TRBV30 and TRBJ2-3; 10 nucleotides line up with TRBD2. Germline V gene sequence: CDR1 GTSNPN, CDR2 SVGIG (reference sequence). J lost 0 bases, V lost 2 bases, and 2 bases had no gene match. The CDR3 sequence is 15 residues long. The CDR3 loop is CAWSLAGDSTDTQYF. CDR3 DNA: TGTGCCTGGAGTCTAGCGGGGGATAGCACAGATACGCAGTATTTT.

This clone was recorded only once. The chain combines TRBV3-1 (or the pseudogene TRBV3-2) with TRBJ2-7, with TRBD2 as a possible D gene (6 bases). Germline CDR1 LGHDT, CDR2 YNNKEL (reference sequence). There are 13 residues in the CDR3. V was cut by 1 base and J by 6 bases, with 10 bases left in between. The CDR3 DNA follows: TGTGCCAGCAGCCAAGCTTGGGGGGTCGAGCAGTACTTC. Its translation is CASSQAWGVEQYF.

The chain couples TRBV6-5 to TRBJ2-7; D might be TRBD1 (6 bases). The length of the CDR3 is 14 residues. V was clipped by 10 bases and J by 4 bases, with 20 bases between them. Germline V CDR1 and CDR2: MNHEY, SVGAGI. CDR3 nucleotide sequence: TGTGCCACCAAAAACAGGGATGTTATTTACGAGCAGTACTTC. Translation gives CATKNRDVIYEQYF.

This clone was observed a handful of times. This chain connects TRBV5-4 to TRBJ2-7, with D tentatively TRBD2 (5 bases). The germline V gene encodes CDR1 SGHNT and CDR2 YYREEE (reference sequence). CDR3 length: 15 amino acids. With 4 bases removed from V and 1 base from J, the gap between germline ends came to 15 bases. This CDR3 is CASSPAGKGSYEQYF. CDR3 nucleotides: TGTGCCAGCAGCCCCGCCGGGAAAGGGTCCTACGAGCAGTACTTC.

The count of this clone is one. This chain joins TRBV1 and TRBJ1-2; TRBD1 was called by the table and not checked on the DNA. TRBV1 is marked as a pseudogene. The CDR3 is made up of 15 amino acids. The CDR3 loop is CTSSQEGQGHYGYTF. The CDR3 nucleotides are TGCACCAGCAGCCAAGAGGGACAGGGCCATTATGGCTACACCTTC.

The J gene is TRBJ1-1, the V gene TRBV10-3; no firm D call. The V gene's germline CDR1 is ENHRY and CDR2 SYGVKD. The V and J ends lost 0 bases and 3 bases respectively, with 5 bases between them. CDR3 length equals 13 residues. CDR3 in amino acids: CAISESIYTEAFF. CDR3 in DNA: TGTGCCATCAGTGAGTCTATATACACTGAAGCTTTCTTT.

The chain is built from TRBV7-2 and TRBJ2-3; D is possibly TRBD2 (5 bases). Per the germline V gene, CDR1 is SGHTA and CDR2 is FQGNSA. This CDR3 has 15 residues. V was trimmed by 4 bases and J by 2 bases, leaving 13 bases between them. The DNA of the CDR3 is TGTGCCAGCAGCTCACTAGGGCCGTACACAGATACGCAGTATTTT. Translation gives CASSSLGPYTDTQYF.

CDR3 loop: CAISEGQGWEKLFF. The DNA for the CDR3 is TGTGCCATCAGTGAGGGACAGGGTTGGGAAAAACTGTTTTTT. The chain carries TRBV10-3 and TRBJ1-4, with 8 bases aligning to TRBD1. Germline CDR1 is ENHRY and CDR2 is SYGVKD. Trimming at V came to 2 bases and at J to 8 bases, leaving 4 bases not matched to a gene. This CDR3 has 14 amino acids.

The CDR3 loop is CASSQFSGDSYNEQFF. Written as DNA, the CDR3 is TGCGCCAGCAGTCAATTTAGCGGTGACTCCTACAATGAGCAGTTCTTC. The chain is built from TRBV23-1 and TRBJ2-1; D might be TRBD2 (6 bases). TRBV23-1 is classed as an ORF, of uncertain function. This CDR3 contains 16 residues. The V gene lost 1 base and the J gene lost 0 bases, with 10 bases spanning the gap.

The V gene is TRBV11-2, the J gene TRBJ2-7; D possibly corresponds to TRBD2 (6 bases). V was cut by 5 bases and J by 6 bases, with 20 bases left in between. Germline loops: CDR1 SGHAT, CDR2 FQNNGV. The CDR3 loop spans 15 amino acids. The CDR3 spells CASSAAGRSGGEQYF. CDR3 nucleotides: TGTGCCAGCAGCGCCGCAGGGAGGTCCGGGGGCGAGCAGTACTTC.

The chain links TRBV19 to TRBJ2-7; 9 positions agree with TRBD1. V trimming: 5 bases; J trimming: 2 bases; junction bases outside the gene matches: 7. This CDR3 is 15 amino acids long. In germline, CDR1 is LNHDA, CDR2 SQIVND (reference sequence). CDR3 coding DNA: TGTGCCAGTAGTTGGAAGGGACAGGGAGCCTACGAGCAGTACTTC. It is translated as CASSWKGQGAYEQYF.

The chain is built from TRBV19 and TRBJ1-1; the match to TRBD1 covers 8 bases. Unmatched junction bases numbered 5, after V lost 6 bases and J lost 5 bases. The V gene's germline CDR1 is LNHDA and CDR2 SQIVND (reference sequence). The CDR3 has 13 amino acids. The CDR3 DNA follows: TGTGCCAGTAGCCAGGGGGCCGGGACTGAAGCTTTCTTT. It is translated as CASSQGAGTEAFF. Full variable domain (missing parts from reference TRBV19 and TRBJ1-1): DGGITQSPKYLFRKEGQNVTLSCEQNLNHDAMYWYRQDPGQGLRLIYYSQIVNDFQKGDIAEGYSVSREKKESFPLTVTSAQKNPTAFYLCASSQGAGTEAFFGQGTRLTVV.

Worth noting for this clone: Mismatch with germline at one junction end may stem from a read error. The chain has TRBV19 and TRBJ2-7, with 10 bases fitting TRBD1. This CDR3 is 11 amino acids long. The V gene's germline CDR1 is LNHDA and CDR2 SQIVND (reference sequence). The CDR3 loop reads CASSSGQGLNF. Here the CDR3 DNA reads TGTGCCAGTAGCTCGGGACAGGGGCTAAACTTC. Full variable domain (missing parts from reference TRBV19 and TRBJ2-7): DGGITQSPKYLFRKEGQNVTLSCEQNLNHDAMYWYRQDPGQGLRLIYYSQIVNDFQKGDIAEGYSVSREKKESFPLTVTSAQKNPTAFYLCASSSGQGLNFGPGTRLTVT.

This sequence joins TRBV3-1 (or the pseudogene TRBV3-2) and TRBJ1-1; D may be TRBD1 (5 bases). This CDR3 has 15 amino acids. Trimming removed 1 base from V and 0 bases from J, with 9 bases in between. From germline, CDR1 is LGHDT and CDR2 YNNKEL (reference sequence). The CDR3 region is CASSQGGGMNTEAFF. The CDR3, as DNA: TGTGCCAGCAGCCAAGGGGGGGGTATGAACACTGAAGCTTTCTTT.

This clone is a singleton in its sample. The CDR3 region is CASSFPQTGGYTF. The DNA of the CDR3 is TGTGCCAGCAGTTTCCCGCAGACAGGCGGCTACACCTTC. The V and J genes are TRBV12-3 or TRBV12-4 and TRBJ1-2; TRBD1 might be the D (6 bases). Trimming shortened V by 3 bases and J by 8 bases, and 13 bases separated the two germline ends. The CDR3 loop spans 13 amino acids.

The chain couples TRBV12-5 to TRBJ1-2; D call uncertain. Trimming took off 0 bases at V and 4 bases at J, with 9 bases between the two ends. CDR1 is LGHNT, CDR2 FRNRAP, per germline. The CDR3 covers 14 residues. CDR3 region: CASGLVPTSYGYTF. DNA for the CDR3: TGTGCTAGTGGTTTGGTACCAACAAGCTATGGCTACACCTTC.